This passage covers 29 T cell receptor beta chains from one sample sequenced in a study of cytotoxic CD8 clonotypes in ibrutinib-treated CLL. Only in-frame clones appear in the TCRdb table, and some are missing; sequencing was by immunoSEQ multiplex PCR. Of 330,000 or so clones listed, roughly two thirds are singletons. This material consisted of PBMCs, taken after 36 months of ibrutinib treatment. All receptors derive from a human donor with chronic lymphocytic leukemia.

The chain is built from TRBV11-2 and TRBJ1-6; TRBD1 matches 9 bases. Trimming cost V 5 bases and J 10 bases; bases outside gene matches: 9. There are 15 residues in the CDR3. The germline gives CDR1 SGHAT, CDR2 FQNNGV. The CDR3 nucleotides are TGTGCCAGCAGCACGCTCCGGGACAGGGAGTCACCCCTCCACTTT. Translation gives CASSTLRDRESPLHF.

The rearrangement links TRBV5-1 to TRBJ1-1; the D is unclear. Germline V gene sequence: CDR1 SGHRS, CDR2 YFSETQ. Trimming cost V 1 base and J 0 bases, with 10 bases left between them. The CDR3 is made up of 15 amino acids. The CDR3 region is CASSLYGSMNTEAFF. DNA for the CDR3: TGCGCCAGCAGCTTGTATGGCAGCATGAACACTGAAGCTTTCTTT.

The count of this clone is one. This sequence joins TRBV5-6 and TRBJ2-5, with 12 bases aligning to TRBD2. V lost 4 bases, J lost 0 bases, and 4 bases stayed unmatched. CDR3 length: 16 amino acids. The germline V gene encodes CDR1 SGHDT and CDR2 YYEEEE. The CDR3 protein is CASSLGLAGYQETQYF. The CDR3 DNA reads as TGTGCCAGCAGCCTTGGACTAGCGGGATACCAAGAGACCCAGTACTTC.

V gene TRBV9 combines with J gene TRBJ2-5; 13 bases align to TRBD2. This CDR3 contains 16 residues. V was pared by 3 bases and J by 2 bases, with 4 bases of the junction left unmatched. Germline CDR1 is SGDLS and CDR2 is YYNGEE. The CDR3 nucleotides read TGTGCCAGCAGCGACGGGACTAGCGGGGCACAAGAGACCCAGTACTTC. This codes for CASSDGTSGAQETQYF. Together with reference TRBV9 and TRBJ2-5, the CDR3 gives the full variable domain: DSGVTQTPKHLITATGQRVTLRCSPRSGDLSVYWYQQSLDQGLQFLIQYYNGEERAKGNILERFSAQQFPDLHSELNLSSLELGDSALYFCASSDGTSGAQETQYFGPGTRLLVL.

This clone has only a few counts. The V gene is TRBV19, the J gene TRBJ1-1; no firm D call. V was clipped by 6 bases and J by 3 bases, with 5 bases between them. CDR1 LNHDA and CDR2 SQIVND come from the germline V gene (reference sequence). CDR3 size: 11 residues. This CDR3 reads CASRGDTEAFF. CDR3 sequence (DNA): TGTGCCAGTAGAGGAGACACTGAAGCTTTCTTT.

V gene TRBV9 combines with J gene TRBJ2-3; no firm D call. The length of the CDR3 is 12 residues. V was shortened by 6 bases and J by 3 bases, with 8 bases between the two germline ends. The V gene's germline CDR1 is SGDLS and CDR2 YYNGEE. In DNA form, the CDR3 reads TGTGCCAGCAATGGCCTGACAGATACGCAGTATTTT. This encodes CASNGLTDTQYF.

J is TRBJ2-3 and V is TRBV11-2; tentative D call: TRBD2 (6 bases). V dropped 5 bases and J dropped 0 bases, with 15 bases sitting between them. Germline CDR1 reads SGHAT; CDR2 reads FQNNGV. This CDR3 is built from 16 residues. CDR3 in amino acids: CASSPAAGLSTDTQYF. The CDR3 DNA sequence: TGTGCCAGCAGCCCAGCTGCGGGGCTAAGCACAGATACGCAGTATTTT.

The chain joins TRBV18 to TRBJ1-2; D unclear. Germline V CDR1 and CDR2: KGHSH, LQKENI. V lost 5 bases to trimming and J lost 1 base, with 8 bases between them. The CDR3 contains 13 residues. CDR3 region: CASSASFNYGYTF. CDR3 coding DNA: TGTGCCAGCTCAGCTAGCTTTAACTATGGCTACACCTTC. The variable domain in full, with the rest retrieved from reference TRBV18 and TRBJ1-2, is NAGVMQNPRHLVRRRGQEARLRCSPMKGHSHVYWYRQLPEEGLKFMVYLQKENIIDESGMPKERFSAEFPKEGPSILRIQQVVRGDSAAYFCASSASFNYGYTFGSGTRLTVV.

The chain carries TRBV5-6 and TRBJ2-5; D may be TRBD1 (6 bases). The V end lost 0 bases, the J end lost 1 base, and 7 bases lay between the germline ends. There are 14 residues in the CDR3. Germline CDR1 is SGHDT and CDR2 is YYEEEE. DNA for the CDR3: TGTGCCAGCAGCTTGGGGACAGCCCAAGAGACCCAGTACTTC. Translated: CASSLGTAQETQYF.

The rearrangement joins TRBV7-3 to TRBJ1-2, with D unresolved. The V and J ends lost 2 bases and 5 bases respectively, with 18 bases between them. CDR3 length: 16 residues. Germline CDR1 SGHTA, CDR2 FQGTGA. The CDR3 loop reads CASSLGGKGTSYGYTF. The CDR3 region has the DNA TGTGCCAGCAGCTTAGGCGGGAAGGGAACGTCGTATGGCTACACCTTC.

V usage is TRBV12-2 and J usage is TRBJ2-1; the table calls TRBD2, which could not be checked here. TRBV12-2 is listed as a pseudogene. The CDR3 consists of 17 residues. The CDR3 sequence: CASRSETASGRINEQFF. The CDR3 DNA reads as TGTGCAAGTCGCTCTGAAACCGCTAGCGGGAGGATAAATGAGCAGTTCTTC.

The chain has TRBV5-1 and TRBJ2-7; 11 bases fit TRBD2. This CDR3 region has 15 residues. V lost 4 bases to trimming and J lost 5 bases; unmatched junction nucleotides: 8. Per germline, CDR1 SGHRS and CDR2 YFSETQ. The CDR3 loop is CASSPELAGDNEQYF. In DNA form, the CDR3 reads TGCGCCAGCAGCCCCGAACTAGCGGGAGACAACGAGCAGTACTTC.

V gene TRBV19 combines with J gene TRBJ2-5; 9 positions match TRBD1. Germline trimming cut 3 bases from V and 4 bases from J; bases unmatched to any gene: 9. Germline loops: CDR1 LNHDA, CDR2 SQIVND (reference sequence). CDR3 length: 16 residues. The chain's CDR3 is CASSMGLGQGTETQYF. The CDR3 DNA sequence: TGTGCCAGTAGTATGGGACTCGGACAGGGGACAGAGACCCAGTACTTC.

This clone was seen once. The rearrangement uses TRBV6-4 and TRBJ1-2; 9 bases fit TRBD1. The germline CDR1 and CDR2 sequences are MRHNA and SNTAGT. CDR3 length: 14 residues. The junction had 6 bases not matched to a gene; V was cut back by 4 bases and J by 6 bases. The CDR3, as DNA: TGTGCCAGCAGTGCTCAGGACAGGGGCCATGGCTACACCTTC. It encodes CASSAQDRGHGYTF.

V usage is TRBV14 and J usage is TRBJ2-2; perhaps TRBD1 as D (6 bases). The CDR3 is made up of 16 amino acids. Germline CDR1 reads SGHDN; CDR2 reads FVKESK. V lost 5 bases and J 3 bases, leaving 16 bases between the germline ends. CDR3 DNA: TGTGCCAGCAGCGGGCAGGGGCCGGTCGACACCGGGGAGCTGTTTTTT. Translated: CASSGQGPVDTGELFF.

The genes are TRBV29-1 and TRBJ2-2; no reliable D call. Trimming left V 4 bases short and J 1 base short, with 4 bases between. This CDR3 contains 12 residues. In germline, CDR1 is SQVTM, CDR2 ANQGSEA. The CDR3 DNA is TGCAGCGTTGCATTGAACACCGGGGAGCTGTTTTTT. Protein sequence: CSVALNTGELFF.

This clone was counted only a few times. The genes are TRBV4-1 and TRBJ1-2; TRBD1 agrees at 7 bases. J gave up 0 bases and V 3 bases, and 4 bases lay outside the gene matches. Germline CDR1 reads MGHRA; CDR2 reads YSYEKL. CDR3 length equals 15 residues. The CDR3 loop is CASSHPDRTNYGYTF. CDR3 nucleotides: TGCGCCAGCAGCCACCCGGACAGGACTAACTATGGCTACACCTTC.

V and J are TRBV4-3 and TRBJ2-1; TRBD2 agrees at 9 bases. CDR3 length: 15 residues. Germline loops: CDR1 LGHNA, CDR2 YSLEER. Trimming took 3 bases from V and 3 from J; bases not matched to a gene: 3. CDR3 amino acids: CASSHRLAVYNEQFF. The CDR3 coding sequence is TGCGCCAGCAGCCATAGACTAGCGGTCTACAATGAGCAGTTCTTC.

The chain employs TRBV2 and TRBJ2-3; 10 positions agree with TRBD1. The germline CDR1 and CDR2 sequences are SNHLY and FYNNEI. J was trimmed by 5 bases and V by 6 bases; bases with no gene match: 5. The CDR3 has 14 amino acids. The CDR3 bases are TGTGCCAGCAGCAGGACAGGGGGAAGAGATACGCAGTATTTT. Its translation: CASSRTGGRDTQYF.

The chain employs TRBV20-1 and TRBJ1-2, with D hard to call. Germline assignment: CDR1 DFQATT and CDR2 SNEGSKA (reference sequence). V was trimmed by 4 bases and J by 2 bases, leaving 5 bases between them. The CDR3 runs to 11 residues. The CDR3 loop reads CSATQNYGYTF. The CDR3 nucleotides are TGCAGTGCTACACAGAACTATGGCTACACCTTC.

This clone was seen a single time. Other DNA sequences of this sample code for an identical CDR3. The genes are TRBV4-1 and TRBJ1-5; no definite D call. The V gene lost 1 base and the J gene lost 4 bases, with 5 bases spanning the gap. This CDR3 has 13 amino acids. The germline gives CDR1 MGHRA, CDR2 YSYEKL. The CDR3 DNA reads as TGCGCCAGCAGCCAAGCTTCAAATCAGCCCCAGCATTTT. It is translated as CASSQASNQPQHF.

This clone was detected a few times. This chain joins TRBV4-1 and TRBJ2-2, with TRBD2 matching 7 bases. V lost 5 bases, J lost 5 bases, and 2 bases stayed unmatched. This CDR3 comprises 13 residues. Germline V CDR1 and CDR2: MGHRA, YSYEKL. As DNA, the CDR3 is TGCGCCAGCAGCGGGAGGGTAACCGGGGAGCTGTTTTTT. Its translation: CASSGRVTGELFF.

V and J are TRBV5-1 and TRBJ2-1; tentative D call: TRBD2 (5 bases). The CDR3 totals 13 residues. Germline V CDR1 and CDR2: SGHRS, YFSETQ. Trimming shortened V by 3 bases and J by 7 bases, and 11 bases separated the two germline ends. CDR3 in amino acids: CASSSGGWNEQFF. For the CDR3, the DNA is TGCGCCAGCAGCTCCGGAGGCTGGAATGAGCAGTTCTTC.

This chain uses TRBV7-3 with TRBJ2-7, with D perhaps matching TRBD1 (6 bases). Germline CDR1 SGHTA, CDR2 FQGTGA. This CDR3 comprises 15 residues. V was pared by 4 bases and J by 2 bases, with 15 bases between. The CDR3 sequence: CASSYRQAPPYEQYF. In DNA, the CDR3 is TGTGCCAGCAGCTACCGACAGGCACCCCCCTACGAGCAGTACTTC.

This clone is a singleton in its sample. The chain combines TRBV2 with TRBJ1-1; 8 bases fit TRBD1. V trimming: 6 bases; J trimming: 5 bases; junction bases outside the gene matches: 5. Per the germline V gene, CDR1 is SNHLY and CDR2 is FYNNEI. The CDR3 has 13 amino acids. CDR3 sequence reads: CASSRQGLTEAFF. CDR3 in DNA: TGTGCCAGCAGCCGACAGGGGCTGACTGAAGCTTTCTTT.

The chain couples TRBV14 to TRBJ1-3; the D is unclear. V was clipped by 0 bases and J by 2 bases, with 5 bases between them. This CDR3 contains 14 residues. Germline loops: CDR1 SGHDN, CDR2 FVKESK. CDR3 region: CASSQDWTGNTIYF. DNA of the CDR3: TGTGCCAGCAGCCAAGATTGGACTGGAAACACCATATATTTT. Using reference TRBV14 and TRBJ1-3 for the parts outside the CDR3, the full variable domain is EAGVTQFPSHSVIEKGQTVTLRCDPISGHDNLYWYRRVMGKEIKFLLHFVKESKQDESGMPNNRFLAERTGGTYSTLKVQPAELEDSGVYFCASSQDWTGNTIYFGEGSWLTVV.

This clone was observed a handful of times. V is TRBV15 and J is TRBJ2-7; D unresolved. The ends were cut back, 0 bases at V and 0 bases at J, with 9 bases in the middle. Germline V gene lookup returns CDR1 LNHNV and CDR2 YYDKDF (reference sequence). The CDR3 extends over 15 amino acids. The CDR3, as DNA: TGTGCCACCAGCAGAGATAAGGGCGCCTCCTACGAGCAGTACTTC. Its protein is CATSRDKGASYEQYF.

This chain uses TRBV9 with TRBJ2-1; TRBD2 matches 13 bases. The CDR3 contains 16 residues. Per germline, CDR1 SGDLS and CDR2 YYNGEE. The junction had 3 bases not matched to a gene; V was cut back by 2 bases and J by 4 bases. The CDR3 DNA is TGTGCCAGCAGCGTGACTAGCGGGAGGTTTTACAATGAGCAGTTCTTC. This translates into CASSVTSGRFYNEQFF.

V usage is TRBV15 and J usage is TRBJ2-7; 7 bases line up with TRBD1. Germline V CDR1 and CDR2: LNHNV, YYDKDF (reference sequence). This CDR3 comprises 13 residues. After removal of 3 bases from V and 3 bases from J, the junction contained 2 bases not matched to a gene. CDR3 amino acids: CATSSTGVYEQYF. CDR3 coding DNA: TGTGCCACCAGCAGCACAGGGGTCTACGAGCAGTACTTC.